The 15 T cell receptor beta chains below were found in one sample sequenced in a study of blood T cell repertoires in COVID-19. Sequenced by immunoSEQ multiplex PCR; TCRdb stores in-frame clones only, minus some. The repertoire has 190,000 or so clones, approximately 85% of them found once; the top ten carry about 11%. Sequenced: PBMCs or T cells enriched from blood (not recorded which). The receptors here all came from a man aged 35 to 55 who had recovered from COVID-19.

The rearrangement joins TRBV5-1 to TRBJ1-1; 8 bases are shared with TRBD1. This CDR3 comprises 18 residues. V was pared by 1 base and J by 1 base, with 12 bases of the junction left unmatched. Germline CDR1 reads SGHRS; CDR2 reads YFSETQ. The CDR3 reads CASSLRNYRGSGNTEAFF. As DNA, the CDR3 is TGCGCCAGCAGCTTGAGGAATTACAGGGGGAGCGGGAACACTGAAGCTTTCTTT.

Worth noting for this clone: One end of the junction does not line up with germline, which may come from a read error. The V and J genes are TRBV5-1 and TRBJ2-1, with D possibly matching TRBD2 (6 bases). Germline CDR1 SGHRS, CDR2 YFSETQ. The CDR3 is 13 residues long. The CDR3 coding sequence is TGCGCCAGCAGCTGGGGGGAGATCAATGGGCAGTTCTTC. Protein product: CASSWGEINGQFF. Supplemented by reference TRBV5-1 and TRBJ2-1, the full variable domain reads KAGVTQTPRYLIKTRGQQVTLSCSPISGHRSVSWYQQTPGQGLQFLFEYFSETQRNKGNFPGRFSGRQFSNSRSEMNVSTLELGDSALYLCASSWGEINGQFFGPGTRLTVL.

The CDR3 protein is CASSEGQETQYF. The CDR3 DNA sequence: TGTGCCAGCAGCGAGGGACAAGAGACCCAGTACTTC. The rearrangement links TRBV2 to TRBJ2-5, with a weak D call TRBD2 (5 bases). V was cut by 6 bases and J by 2 bases, with 7 bases left in between. The CDR3 is made up of 12 amino acids. CDR1 and CDR2 from the germline V gene are SNHLY and FYNNEI.

This clone was found once. This rearrangement joins TRBV5-1 to TRBJ2-1, with 9 bases identical to TRBD2. Germline V gene sequence: CDR1 SGHRS, CDR2 YFSETQ. With V trimmed by 4 bases and J by 9 bases, 11 bases remained unmatched. The CDR3 covers 15 residues. This chain's CDR3 is CASSKVGTSKGEQFF. The DNA of the CDR3 is TGCGCCAGCAGCAAGGTTGGGACTAGCAAGGGTGAGCAGTTCTTC.

J is TRBJ1-5 and V is TRBV28; 8 bases are shared with TRBD1. Germline CDR1 reads MDHEN; CDR2 reads SYDVKM. This CDR3 contains 15 residues. V lost 8 bases to trimming and J lost 3 bases; unmatched junction nucleotides: 9. The CDR3 sequence: CASVFNRGSNQPQHF. Here the CDR3 DNA reads TGTGCCAGCGTATTTAACAGGGGGTCCAATCAGCCCCAGCATTTT.

This clone has a handful of counts. The chain recombines TRBV6-2 or TRBV6-3 with TRBJ2-3; D not certain. Trimming left V 3 bases short and J 2 bases short, with 12 bases between. CDR3 length: 15 amino acids. Germline V CDR1 and CDR2: MNHEY, SVGEGT. The CDR3 is CASSYQASDTDTQYF. CDR3 coding DNA: TGTGCCAGCAGTTATCAAGCGAGTGACACAGATACGCAGTATTTT.

This clone was recorded a few times. This chain connects TRBV6-2 or TRBV6-3 to TRBJ2-7, with unresolved D. The ends were cut back, 4 bases at V and 3 bases at J, with 4 bases in the middle. This CDR3 comprises 11 residues. Germline-derived CDR1 and CDR2 are MNHEY and SVGEGT. This chain's CDR3 is CASSFSYEQYF. The CDR3 region has the DNA TGTGCCAGCAGTTTCAGCTACGAGCAGTACTTC.

V gene TRBV6-5 combines with J gene TRBJ2-7, with 10 bases matching TRBD2. V lost 7 bases to trimming and J lost 0 bases; unmatched junction nucleotides: 6. Germline V gene sequence: CDR1 MNHEY, CDR2 SVGAGI. CDR3 length: 15 amino acids. The chain's CDR3 is CASIRTSGSSYEQYF. In DNA, the CDR3 is TGTGCCAGCATTCGGACTAGCGGAAGCTCCTACGAGCAGTACTTC.

This clone showed up just a few times. This chain joins TRBV28 and TRBJ1-3; no clear D. Germline CDR1 is MDHEN and CDR2 is SYDVKM. Trimming pared 9 bases from V and 9 bases from J, leaving 15 bases between. This CDR3 region has 12 residues. This chain's CDR3 is CASKRVEGTIYF. The CDR3 coding sequence is TGTGCCAGTAAAAGGGTGGAGGGCACCATATATTTT. The entire variable domain, with the rest obtained from reference TRBV28 and TRBJ1-3, is as follows: DVKVTQSSRYLVKRTGEKVFLECVQDMDHENMFWYRQDPGLGLRLIYFSYDVKMKEKGDIPEGYSVSREKKERFSLILESASTNQTSMYLCASKRVEGTIYFGEGSWLTVV.

This sequence joins TRBV5-1 and TRBJ1-3; the match to TRBD1 covers 8 bases. The V and J ends lost 4 bases and 4 bases, in that order; junction bases with no gene match: 10. This CDR3 spans 16 amino acids. Germline-derived CDR1 and CDR2 are SGHRS and YFSETQ. The chain's CDR3 is CASSLGDRSLGNTIYF. DNA of the CDR3: TGCGCCAGCAGCCTCGGGGACAGGTCCCTGGGAAACACCATATATTTT.

This chain connects TRBV5-1 to TRBJ1-6; no reliable D call. The germline gives CDR1 SGHRS, CDR2 YFSETQ. The V end lost 4 bases, the J end lost 3 bases, and 17 bases lay between the germline ends. The CDR3 is 17 amino acids. The CDR3 region is CASSPSGGRIYNSPLHF. DNA for the CDR3: TGCGCCAGCAGCCCCTCGGGAGGCCGGATCTATAATTCACCCCTCCACTTT.

This rearrangement joins TRBV5-1 to TRBJ2-1, with TRBD2 identical over 15 bases. J gave up 16 bases and V 0 bases, and 14 bases lay outside the gene matches. The V gene's germline CDR1 is SGHRS and CDR2 YFSETQ. The CDR3 is 17 amino acids. CDR3 sequence (DNA): TGCGCCAGCAGCTTGGCCACTCGGACTAGCGGGAGGGCCGGGCCTTTCTTC. This encodes CASSLATRTSGRAGPFF.

This sequence joins TRBV5-1 and TRBJ1-4, with TRBD1 matching 8 bases. Unmatched junction bases numbered 11, after V lost 3 bases and J lost 7 bases. Germline values: CDR1 SGHRS, CDR2 YFSETQ. This CDR3 has 16 residues. The CDR3, as DNA: TGCGCCAGCAGCTCTGGACGACAGGGGTCGGGTGAAAAACTGTTTTTT. Protein: CASSSGRQGSGEKLFF. The full variable domain, its missing parts supplied by reference TRBV5-1 and TRBJ1-4, is KAGVTQTPRYLIKTRGQQVTLSCSPISGHRSVSWYQQTPGQGLQFLFEYFSETQRNKGNFPGRFSGRQFSNSRSEMNVSTLELGDSALYLCASSSGRQGSGEKLFFGSGTQLSVL.

This clone was seen only once. The rearrangement links TRBV24-1 to TRBJ2-5, with a weak D call TRBD1 (6 bases). V was trimmed by 9 bases and J by 1 base, leaving 14 bases between them. The CDR3 is 14 residues long. CDR1 is KGHDR and CDR2 is SFDVKD in the germline V gene. CDR3: CATGGMGAQETQYF. CDR3 DNA sequence: TGTGCCACCGGTGGTATGGGGGCCCAAGAGACCCAGTACTTC.

This clone was detected a few times. The chain carries TRBV2 and TRBJ2-5, with unresolved D. The CDR3 runs to 13 residues. V gave up 7 bases and J gave up 5 bases, with 14 bases separating them. Germline V CDR1 and CDR2: SNHLY, FYNNEI. The CDR3 nucleotides are TGTGCCAGCACTCTACTACTTCAGGAGACCCAGTACTTC. Translation gives CASTLLLQETQYF.